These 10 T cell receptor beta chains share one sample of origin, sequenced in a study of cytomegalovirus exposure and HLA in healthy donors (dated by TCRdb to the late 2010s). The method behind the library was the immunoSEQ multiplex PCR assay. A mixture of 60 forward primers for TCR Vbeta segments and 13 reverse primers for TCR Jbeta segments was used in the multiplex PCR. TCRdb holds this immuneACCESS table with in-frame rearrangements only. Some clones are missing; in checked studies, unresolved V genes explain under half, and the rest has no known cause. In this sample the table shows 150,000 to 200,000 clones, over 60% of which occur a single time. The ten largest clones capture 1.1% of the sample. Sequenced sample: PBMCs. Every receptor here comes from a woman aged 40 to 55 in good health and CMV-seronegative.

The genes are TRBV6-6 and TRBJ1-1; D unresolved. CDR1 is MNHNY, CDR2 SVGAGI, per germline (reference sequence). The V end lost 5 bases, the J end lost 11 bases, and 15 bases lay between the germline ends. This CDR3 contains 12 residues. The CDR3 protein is CASSASSGAAFF. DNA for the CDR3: TGTGCCAGCAGTGCAAGCTCAGGCGCGGCTTTCTTT.

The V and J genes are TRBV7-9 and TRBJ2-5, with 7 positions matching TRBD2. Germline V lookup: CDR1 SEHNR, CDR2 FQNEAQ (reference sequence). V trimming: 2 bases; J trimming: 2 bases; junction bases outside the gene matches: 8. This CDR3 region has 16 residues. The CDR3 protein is CASSLIGGGVQETQYF. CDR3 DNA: TGTGCCAGCAGCTTAATTGGTGGGGGGGTTCAAGAGACCCAGTACTTC.

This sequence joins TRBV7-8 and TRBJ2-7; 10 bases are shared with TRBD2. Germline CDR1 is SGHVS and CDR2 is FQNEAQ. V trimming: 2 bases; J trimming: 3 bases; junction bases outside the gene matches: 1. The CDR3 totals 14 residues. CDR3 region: CASSLTSGDYEQYV. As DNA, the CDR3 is TGTGCCAGCAGCTTAACTAGCGGGGACTACGAGCAGTACGTC.

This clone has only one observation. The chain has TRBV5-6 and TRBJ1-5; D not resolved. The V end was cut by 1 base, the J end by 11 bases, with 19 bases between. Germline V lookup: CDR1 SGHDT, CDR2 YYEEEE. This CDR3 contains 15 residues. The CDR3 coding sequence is TGTGCCAGCAGCTTGTCCGCCGGTACGGTGACTGCCCAGCATTTT. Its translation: CASSLSAGTVTAQHF. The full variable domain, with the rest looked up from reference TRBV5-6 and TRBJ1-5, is DAGVTQSPTHLIKTRGQQVTLRCSPKSGHDTVSWYQQALGQGPQFIFQYYEEEERQRGNFPDRFSGHQFPNYSSELNVNALLLGDSALYLCASSLSAGTVTAQHFGDGTRLSIL.

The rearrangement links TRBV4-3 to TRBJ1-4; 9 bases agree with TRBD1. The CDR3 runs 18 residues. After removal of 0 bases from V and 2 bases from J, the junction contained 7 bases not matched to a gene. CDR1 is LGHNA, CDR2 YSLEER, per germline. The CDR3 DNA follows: TGCGCCAGCAGCCAAGACGGACAGGGGACTTGGACTAATGAAAAACTGTTTTTT. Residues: CASSQDGQGTWTNEKLFF.

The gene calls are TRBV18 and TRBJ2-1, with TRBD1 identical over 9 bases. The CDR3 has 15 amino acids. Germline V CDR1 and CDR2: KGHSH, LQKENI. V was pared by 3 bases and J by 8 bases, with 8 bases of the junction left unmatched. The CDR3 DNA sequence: TGTGCCAGCTCACCTGAGAGACAGGGGGTTTATGAGCAGTTCTTC. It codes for CASSPERQGVYEQFF.

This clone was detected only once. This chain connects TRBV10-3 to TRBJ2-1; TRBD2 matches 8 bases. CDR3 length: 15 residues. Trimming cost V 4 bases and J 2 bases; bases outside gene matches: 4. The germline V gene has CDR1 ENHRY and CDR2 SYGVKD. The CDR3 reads CAISAKREPYNEQFF. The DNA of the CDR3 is TGTGCCATCAGTGCTAAGCGGGAGCCCTACAATGAGCAGTTCTTC.

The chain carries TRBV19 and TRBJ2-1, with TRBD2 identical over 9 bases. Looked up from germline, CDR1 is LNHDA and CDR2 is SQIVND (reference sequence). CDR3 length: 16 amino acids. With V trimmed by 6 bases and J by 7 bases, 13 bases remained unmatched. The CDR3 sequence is CASRSAGTSLLNEQFF. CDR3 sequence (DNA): TGTGCCAGTAGATCCGCCGGGACTAGCCTCTTAAATGAGCAGTTCTTC.

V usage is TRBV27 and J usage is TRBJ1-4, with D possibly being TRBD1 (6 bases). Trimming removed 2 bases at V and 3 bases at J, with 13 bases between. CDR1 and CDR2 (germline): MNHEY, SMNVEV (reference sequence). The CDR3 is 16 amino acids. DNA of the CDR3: TGTGCCAGCAGTTTAACCTCAGGGGCCGCTAATGAAAAACTGTTTTTT. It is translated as CASSLTSGAANEKLFF.

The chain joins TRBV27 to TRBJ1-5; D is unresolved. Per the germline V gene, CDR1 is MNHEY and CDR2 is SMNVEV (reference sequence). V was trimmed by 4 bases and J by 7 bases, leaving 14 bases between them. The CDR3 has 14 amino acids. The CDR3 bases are TGTGCCAGCAGTTCGAGAGGGCCAGAGCAGCCCCAGCATTTT. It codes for CASSSRGPEQPQHF.